This T cell receptor (beta chain) is from a study of T cell responses to AZD1222 COVID-19 vaccine. TCRdb keeps only in-frame clones here, not all; method: immunoSEQ multiplex PCR. The data contain over 90,000 clones, 85% to 90% of them seen just once; the ten biggest clones take up over 10%. Pooled in the analysis were second doses at about 4 or about 12 weeks. Study-wide results and caveats: Donors skewed white British and female; clonal diversity was possibly underestimated.

About this clone itself: The antigen is undetermined.

Sequenced material: peripheral blood, taken 28 days after the second AZD1222 dose. The TCR originated in an adult who received the AZD1222 COVID-19 vaccine.

The CDR3 loop reads CASSLSITRIFQVCSSTDTQYF. The CDR3 coding sequence is TGTGCCAGCAGTTTATCGATTACAAGGATCTTTCAGGTTTGTTCTAGCACAGATACGCAGTATTTT. The genes are TRBV27 and TRBJ2-3; no firm D call. V was cut by 0 bases and J by 0 bases, with 28 bases left in between. The germline V gene encodes CDR1 MNHEY and CDR2 SMNVEV (reference sequence). This CDR3 spans 22 amino acids.